Given below is one T cell receptor beta chain in context. This sample stems from a study of CD8 T cells in Susac syndrome. Sequencing targeted TCR beta in T cells from blood (CD8+ and CD4+). Treatment-naive patients with stable or active relapsing-remitting disease served as multiple sclerosis controls. Negative isolation was used for CD8+ and CD4+ T cells and FACS enrichment for TEMRA cells. It was with random hexamers that about 0.45 to 1 ug RNA was reverse transcribed. The authors amplified TCR beta CDR3 across 54 Vbeta and 13 Jbeta using immunoSEQ multiplex PCR. Each CDR3 protein is one row after TCRdb ran MiXCR on the immunoSEQ multiplex PCR reads. The table shows some 260,000 distinct CDR3 sequences, with over 85% occurring only once. CDR3 length: 17 amino acids. V was clipped by 0 bases and J by 2 bases, with 13 bases between them. Germline-derived CDR1 and CDR2 are LGHNA and YNFKEQ.

The V and J genes are TRBV4-2 and TRBJ2-2; D gene unclear. The sequencing sample was made of CD4+ T cells from PBMCs. The sequence derives from a human donor with multiple sclerosis. CDR3 loop: CASSQDLRTRNTGELFF. Written as DNA, the CDR3 is TGTGCCAGCAGCCAAGATCTTAGGACGAGAAACACCGGGGAGCTGTTTTTT.